This TCR beta chain was sequenced for a study of identical twins. This clonotype appeared a few times. At one boundary the junction diverges from the germline segment, which might be a read error. In TCRdb, the 5' RACE reads were re-called with MiXCR into one record per CDR3 protein. This sample carries approximately 630,000 distinct CDR3 sequences, around 7.5% of them seen once, and the ten largest clones take over 1.5%. Germline CDR1 reads SGHTA; CDR2 reads FQGNSA. CDR3 length: 15 residues. The sample also formed part of further work on yellow fever vaccine responses in identical twins.

The receptor was isolated from a woman younger than 35 in good health. Sequencing used PBMCs. V usage is TRBV7-2 and J usage is TRBJ2-7; TRBD2 agrees at 12 bases. CDR3 sequence: CASSLAGGPYYEQYF. CDR3 nucleotide sequence: TGTGCCAGCAGCCTAGCGGGAGGGCCCTACTACGAGCAGTACTTC.